The 20 T cell receptor beta chains below were found in one sample sequenced in a study of T-cell memory formation after mild COVID-19. TCRdb reanalysed the 5' RACE reads using MiXCR and keeps one entry per CDR3 protein. The profile covers 400,000 to 500,000 distinct CDR3 sequences, with 20% appearing a single time and approximately 8.4% taken by the ten largest. The sample taken for sequencing was PBMCs or a T cell subset sorted from them (not recorded which). All receptors come from an adult woman who had mild COVID-19 (a few samples of this study predate the infection). Cell type and time point are not known.

This chain connects TRBV6-1 to TRBJ2-5; D possibly corresponds to TRBD1 (5 bases). Trimming left V 8 bases short and J 5 bases short, with 21 bases between. Germline CDR1 MNHNS, CDR2 SASEGT. The CDR3 runs 15 residues. This CDR3 is CASGQGSGLVETQYF. CDR3 DNA: TGTGCCAGCGGGCAGGGATCAGGGTTGGTGGAGACCCAGTACTTC.

The chain has TRBV12-3 or TRBV12-4 and TRBJ2-7; 7 nucleotides align to TRBD1. Losses at the gene ends were 7 bases for V and 1 base for J; bases not matched to a gene: 7. The CDR3 length is 14 residues. Here the CDR3 reads CASTTGTASYEQYF. The CDR3 DNA sequence: TGTGCCAGCACCACCGGGACAGCATCCTACGAGCAGTACTTC.

This clonotype was seen only a few times. The chain has TRBV2 and TRBJ2-7; 8 bases line up with TRBD1. The V segment lost 5 bases and the J segment 9 bases; nucleotides outside the gene matches: 21. Per the germline V gene, CDR1 is SNHLY and CDR2 is FYNNEI. The CDR3 loop spans 17 amino acids. CDR3: CASSMLPRTGTVDGQYF. CDR3 bases: TGTGCCAGCAGTATGCTCCCCCGGACAGGGACGGTCGACGGGCAGTACTTC.

This clonotype was observed at least ten times. The chain carries TRBV7-2 and TRBJ2-1, with 14 bases aligning to TRBD2. The V and J ends lost 4 bases and 7 bases, in that order; junction bases with no gene match: 6. Germline V gene data show CDR1 as SGHTA and CDR2 as FQGNSA. This CDR3 is built from 16 residues. CDR3 amino acids: CASSSAGTSGRNEQFF. The CDR3 DNA follows: TGTGCCAGCAGCTCCGCCGGGACTAGCGGGAGAAATGAGCAGTTCTTC.

V usage is TRBV11-2 and J usage is TRBJ2-1; 14 bases line up with TRBD2. The CDR3 sequence is 17 residues long. CDR1 and CDR2 from the germline V gene are SGHAT and FQNNGV. V was pared by 2 bases and J by 7 bases, with 7 bases of the junction left unmatched. The CDR3: CASSLRRGTSGSNEQFF. The CDR3 nucleotides read TGTGCCAGCAGCTTAAGGCGCGGGACTAGCGGGAGTAATGAGCAGTTCTTC.

This clonotype was counted between two and nine times. The CDR3 region is CSARVASGTYEQYF. CDR3 in DNA: TGCAGTGCTAGAGTGGCCTCGGGGACCTACGAGCAGTACTTC. This sequence joins TRBV20-1 and TRBJ2-7; D is perhaps TRBD2 (5 bases). Germline CDR1 DFQATT, CDR2 SNEGSKA (reference sequence). Between the trimmed V and J ends, which lost 1 base and 2 bases, there was a span of 12 bases. The CDR3 has 14 residues.

This rearrangement joins TRBV20-1 to TRBJ1-3, with D unresolved. Germline CDR1 reads DFQATT; CDR2 reads SNEGSKA (reference sequence). V was shortened by 4 bases and J by 0 bases, with 10 bases between the two germline ends. This CDR3 has 14 residues. CDR3: CSAKAGRSGNTIYF. The CDR3 DNA reads as TGCAGTGCTAAGGCGGGCCGCTCTGGAAACACCATATATTTT.

This clonotype was counted between two and nine times. CDR3 DNA: TGTGCCAGCAGCAGGACTGATACAGCCTACACCTTC. Encoded protein: CASSRTDTAYTF. The rearrangement joins TRBV3-1 to TRBJ1-2; D is ambiguous. Between the trimmed V and J ends, which lost 5 bases and 10 bases, there was a span of 14 bases. The CDR3 totals 12 residues. Germline loops: CDR1 LGHDT, CDR2 YNNKEL (reference sequence).

On this clonotype itself: One end of the junction fails to match germline, which may point to a read error. V usage is TRBV4-1 and J usage is TRBJ2-1, with TRBD2 matching 7 bases. CDR1 is MGHRA, CDR2 YSYEKL, per germline. The CDR3 has 16 residues. CDR3 protein: CASRQGRDARGNEQFF. Written as DNA, the CDR3 is TGCGCCAGCAGGCAAGGGAGGGACGCGCGCGGGAATGAGCAGTTCTTC.

This clonotype was detected a few times. The CDR3: CASTSSDTQYF. The CDR3 coding sequence is TGTGCCAGCACCTCGTCAGATACGCAGTATTTT. The V gene is TRBV6-2 or TRBV6-3, the J gene TRBJ2-3; D unresolved. The CDR3 contains 11 residues. V was pared by 7 bases and J by 4 bases, with 6 bases between. Germline CDR1 is MNHEY and CDR2 is SVGEGT.

This clonotype was seen ten or more times. The chain carries TRBV5-1 and TRBJ2-5, with 11 bases that match TRBD2. CDR3 length equals 14 residues. J lost 5 bases, V lost 1 base, and 1 base had no gene match. The germline gives CDR1 SGHRS, CDR2 YFSETQ. The CDR3 spells CASSLTSGSETQYF. As DNA, the CDR3 is TGCGCCAGCAGCTTGACTAGCGGGAGCGAGACCCAGTACTTC.

There are a few counts of this clonotype. This chain connects TRBV5-1 to TRBJ1-1; 9 bases agree with TRBD1. This CDR3 region has 12 residues. V lost 7 bases and J lost 7; bases outside the gene matches: 5. Germline CDR1 is SGHRS and CDR2 is YFSETQ. CDR3 nucleotides: TGCGCCAGCCATATGGGACAGGGTGAAGCTTTCTTT. Translation gives CASHMGQGEAFF. Variable domain in full (rest from reference TRBV5-1 and TRBJ1-1): KAGVTQTPRYLIKTRGQQVTLSCSPISGHRSVSWYQQTPGQGLQFLFEYFSETQRNKGNFPGRFSGRQFSNSRSEMNVSTLELGDSALYLCASHMGQGEAFFGQGTRLTVV.

There are a few counts of this clonotype. The chain employs TRBV7-8 and TRBJ2-3, with TRBD2 matching over 8 bases. The junction had 7 bases not matched to a gene; V was cut back by 0 bases and J by 2 bases. The CDR3 has 17 residues. CDR1 SGHVS and CDR2 FQNEAQ come from the germline V gene. CDR3 DNA: TGTGCCAGCAGCTTAGCTCTGGCGGGGGGATTCACAGATACGCAGTATTTT. Translated, it gives CASSLALAGGFTDTQYF. The full variable domain, with the rest looked up from reference TRBV7-8 and TRBJ2-3, is GAGVSQSPRYKVAKRGQDVALRCDPISGHVSLFWYQQALGQGPEFLTYFQNEAQLDKSGLPSDRFFAERPEGSVSTLKIQRTQQEDSAVYLCASSLALAGGFTDTQYFGPGTRLTVL.

The rearrangement joins TRBV20-1 to TRBJ1-2; D uncertain. CDR1 DFQATT and CDR2 SNEGSKA come from the germline V gene (reference sequence). This CDR3 has 12 residues. V was pared by 4 bases and J by 4 bases, with 10 bases between. CDR3 region: CSAIGGIYGYTF. The CDR3 nucleotides read TGCAGTGCTATCGGTGGAATCTATGGCTACACCTTC.

The rearrangement joins TRBV29-1 to TRBJ2-6; no reliable D call. Trimming took off 4 bases at V and 0 bases at J, with 10 bases between the two ends. Germline V lookup: CDR1 SQVTM, CDR2 ANQGSEA. The CDR3 is made up of 15 amino acids. CDR3 DNA: TGCAGCGTTGCAGGTCAAAGCTCTGGGGCCAACGTCCTGACTTTC. Translation: CSVAGQSSGANVLTF.

The CDR3 nucleotides read TGTGCCAGCAGTGACCCCGGGACAGAAAATGAAAAACTGTTTTTT. This codes for CASSDPGTENEKLFF. This chain uses TRBV6-6 with TRBJ1-4; 7 nucleotides align to TRBD1. V dropped 5 bases and J dropped 5; count of bases not matched to a gene: 8. The CDR3 extends over 15 amino acids. CDR1 is MNHNY and CDR2 is SVGAGI in the germline V gene (reference sequence).

This clonotype has just a few counts. V and J are TRBV5-1 and TRBJ1-1; TRBD1 might be the D (6 bases). The CDR3 is made up of 15 amino acids. The germline V and J ends were trimmed by 4 bases and 0 bases, with 13 bases remaining between them. Germline V gene lookup returns CDR1 SGHRS and CDR2 YFSETQ. The CDR3 DNA reads TGCGCCAGCAGCACAACCGGGACATTGAACACTGAAGCTTTCTTT. This codes for CASSTTGTLNTEAFF.

The chain employs TRBV5-1 and TRBJ1-3; 10 positions match TRBD1. Trimming at V came to 4 bases and at J to 4 bases, leaving 5 bases not matched to a gene. Germline CDR1 reads SGHRS; CDR2 reads YFSETQ. CDR3 length equals 15 residues. The CDR3 is CASSKDRGLGNTIYF. The CDR3 DNA sequence: TGCGCCAGCAGCAAGGACAGGGGGTTGGGAAACACCATATATTTT.

This rearrangement joins TRBV7-9 to TRBJ2-2; tentative D call: TRBD1 (5 bases). V lost 1 base and J lost 7, with 16 bases in between. The CDR3 loop spans 16 amino acids. CDR1 is SEHNR, CDR2 FQNEAQ, per germline (reference sequence). This CDR3 reads CASSLENTGYGGELFF. The DNA of the CDR3 is TGTGCCAGCAGCTTAGAGAACACAGGATACGGCGGGGAGCTGTTTTTT. The full variable domain, with the rest looked up from reference TRBV7-9 and TRBJ2-2, is DTGVSQNPRHKITKRGQNVTFRCDPISEHNRLYWYRQTLGQGPEFLTYFQNEAQLEKSRLLSDRFSAERPKGSFSTLEIQRTEQGDSAMYLCASSLENTGYGGELFFGEGSRLTVL.

The chain joins TRBV19 to TRBJ2-1; 7 bases are a match to TRBD1. Germline assignment: CDR1 LNHDA and CDR2 SQIVND (reference sequence). CDR3 size: 16 residues. With V trimmed by 1 base and J by 5 bases, 8 bases remained unmatched. In DNA form, the CDR3 reads TGTGCCAGTAGTATAGCTCGCAGGGGGTACGACAATGAGCAGTTCTTC. It specifies CASSIARRGYDNEQFF.